This T cell receptor beta chain was recorded in a study of T cell responses to AZD1222 COVID-19 vaccine. Study observations and caveats: Clonal diversity was possibly underestimated, and the donors were mostly white British, with more females. Spike-specific TCR breadth and depth went up after people got two AZD1222 doses.

As to this clone: Its antigen remains unidentified.

The CDR3 contains 13 residues. V dropped 3 bases and J dropped 4; count of bases not matched to a gene: 3. Germline V gene lookup returns CDR1 DFQATT and CDR2 SNEGSKA (reference sequence). Generated by immunoSEQ multiplex PCR, the TCRdb table keeps only in-frame clones and is missing some. The sample shows over 100,000 clones, roughly nine tenths of them seen only once. This chain joins TRBV20-1 and TRBJ2-1, with TRBD2 identical over 7 bases. The sample was peripheral blood, taken on day 0 of AZD1222 vaccination. The origin of this receptor is an adult in good health. The CDR3, as DNA: TGCAGTGCTAGTCTAGCGGTTTACAATGAGCAGTTCTTC. It is translated as CSASLAVYNEQFF.